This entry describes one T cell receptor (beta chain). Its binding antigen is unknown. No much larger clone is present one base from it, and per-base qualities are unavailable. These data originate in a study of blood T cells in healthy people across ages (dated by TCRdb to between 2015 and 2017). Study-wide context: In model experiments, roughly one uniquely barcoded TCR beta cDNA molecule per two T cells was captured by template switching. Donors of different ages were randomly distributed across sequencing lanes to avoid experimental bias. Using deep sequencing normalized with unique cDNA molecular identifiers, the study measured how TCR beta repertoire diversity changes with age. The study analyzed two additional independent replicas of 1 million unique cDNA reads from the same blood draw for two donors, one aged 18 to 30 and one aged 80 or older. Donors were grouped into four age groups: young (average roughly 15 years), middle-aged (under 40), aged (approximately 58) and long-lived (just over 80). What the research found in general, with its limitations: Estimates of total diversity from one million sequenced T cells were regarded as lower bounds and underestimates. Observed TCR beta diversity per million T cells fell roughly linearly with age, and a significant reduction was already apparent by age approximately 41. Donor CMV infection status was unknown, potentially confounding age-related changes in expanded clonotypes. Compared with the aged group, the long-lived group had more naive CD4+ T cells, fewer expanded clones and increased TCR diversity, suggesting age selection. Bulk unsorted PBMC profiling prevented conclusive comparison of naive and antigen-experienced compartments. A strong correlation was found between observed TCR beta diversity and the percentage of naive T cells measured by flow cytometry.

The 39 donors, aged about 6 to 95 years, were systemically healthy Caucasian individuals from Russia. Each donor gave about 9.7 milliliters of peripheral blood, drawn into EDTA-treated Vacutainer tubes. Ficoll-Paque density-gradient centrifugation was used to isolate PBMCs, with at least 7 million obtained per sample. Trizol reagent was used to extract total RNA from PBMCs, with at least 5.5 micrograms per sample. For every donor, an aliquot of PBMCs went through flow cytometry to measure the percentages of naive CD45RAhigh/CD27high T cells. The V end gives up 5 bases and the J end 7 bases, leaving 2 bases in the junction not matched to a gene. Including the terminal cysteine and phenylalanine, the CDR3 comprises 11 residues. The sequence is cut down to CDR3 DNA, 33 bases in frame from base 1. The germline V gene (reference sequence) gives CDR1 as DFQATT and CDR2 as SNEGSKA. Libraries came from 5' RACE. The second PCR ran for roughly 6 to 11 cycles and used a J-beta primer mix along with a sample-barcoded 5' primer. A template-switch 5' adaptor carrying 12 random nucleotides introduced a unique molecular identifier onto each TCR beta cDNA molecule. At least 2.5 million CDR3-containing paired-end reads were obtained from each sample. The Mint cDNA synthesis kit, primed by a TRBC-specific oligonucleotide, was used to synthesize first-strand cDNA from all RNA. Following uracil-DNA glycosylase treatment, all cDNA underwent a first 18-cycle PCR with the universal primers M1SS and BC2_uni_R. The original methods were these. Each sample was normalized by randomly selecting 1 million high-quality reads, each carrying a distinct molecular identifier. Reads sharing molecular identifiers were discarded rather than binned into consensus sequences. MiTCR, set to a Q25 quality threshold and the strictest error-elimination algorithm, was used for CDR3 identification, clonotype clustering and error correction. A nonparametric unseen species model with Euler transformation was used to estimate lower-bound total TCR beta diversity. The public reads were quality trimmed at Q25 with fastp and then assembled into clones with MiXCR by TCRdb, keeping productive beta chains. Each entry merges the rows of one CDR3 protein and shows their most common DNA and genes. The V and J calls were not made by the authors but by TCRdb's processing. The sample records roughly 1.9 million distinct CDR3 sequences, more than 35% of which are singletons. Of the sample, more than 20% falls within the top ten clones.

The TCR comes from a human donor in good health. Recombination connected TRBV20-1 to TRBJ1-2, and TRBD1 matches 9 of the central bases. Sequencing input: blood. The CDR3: CSAGDRAGYTF. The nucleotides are TGCAGTGCTGGGGACAGGGCTGGCTACACCTTC.